A selection of T cell receptor beta chains follows, all from one sample in a study of metastatic and nonmetastatic thyroid tumors. TCRdb re-called the PCR reads through MiXCR. The sample records around 13,000 clones, 20% to 25% being singletons. Sample: adjacent normal tissue. The receptors stem from a female donor with papillary thyroid cancer or a benign thyroid nodule (not recorded which). Some clones in this sample may be carry-over from other donors' samples. The CDR3 runs from the conserved cysteine through the conserved F or W. A D gene is named only where the DNA matches it firmly. Clone size is shown for a subset of rows, as once, few, many or a class of expanded clone.

TRBV19	TRBD1	NA	TRBJ1-1	TGTGCCAGTAGAAAACAGGGGAATTTGGGCCCTGAAGCTTTCTTT	CASRKQGNLGPEAFF
TRBV6-5	NA	NA	TRBJ2-2	TGTGCCAGCAGTTACTGCCTCACCGGGGAGCTGTATTTT	CASSYCLTGELYF
TRBV6-1	NA	NA	TRBJ1-4	TGTGCCAGCAGTGCAAGGGCGGCTCGTGCTATGGAAAAACTGTTTTTT	CASSARAARAMEKLFF
TRBV3-1	NA	many	TRBJ2-7	TGTGCCAGCAGCCAAGGAGTCCCCTCTTTGGCCGAGCAGTACTTC	CASSQGVPSLAEQYF
TRBV4-1	NA	many	TRBJ2-3	TGCGCCAGCAGCCAAAACCCATACTTGGGGAGATTTGGCCCAGATACGCAGTATTTT	CASSQNPYLGRFGPDTQYF
TRBV7-3	NA	NA	TRBJ1-2	TGTGCCAGCAGCTTAAACAGGGTGGCTCTCACCTTC	CASSLNRVALTF
TRBV7-8	NA	once	TRBJ2-7	TGTGCCAGCAGCTTAGGTCAGGGGAACCACGAGCAGTACTTC	CASSLGQGNHEQYF
TRBV6-1	TRBD1	few	TRBJ2-7	TGTGCCAGCCCAGGGCGAGGGGGCCTCGGCGAGCAGTACTTC	CASPGRGGLGEQYF
TRBV6-1	NA	NA	TRBJ2-1	TGTGCCAGCAGTGAAGATAGGGGGGCTTACAATGAGCAGTTCTTC	CASSEDRGAYNEQFF
TRBV10-3	NA	few	TRBJ2-7	TGTGCCATCAGCCGGGAAACCTACGAGCAGTACTTC	CAISRETYEQYF
TRBV23-1	TRBD1	many	TRBJ1-5	TGCGCCAGCAGTCCCGGGGTGAAGACAGGGGGCTTTTTATTTATACACAATCAGCCCCAGCATTTT	CASSPGVKTGGFLFIHNQPQHF
TRBV6-1	NA	NA	TRBJ1-2	TGTGCCAGCAGTGAACCTCCAGGGTATGGCTACACCTTC	CASSEPPGYGYTF
TRBV13	NA	many	TRBJ1-2	TGTGCCAGCAGCAACGCGGCAGGGGCGATCTATGGCTACACCTTC	CASSNAAGAIYGYTF
TRBV5-1	NA	medium-sized	TRBJ2-2	TGCGCCAGCAGCTTGAAGCCGACCGGGGAGCTGTTTTTT	CASSLKPTGELFF
TRBV19	NA	medium-sized	TRBJ1-1	TGTGCCAGTAGTATAAATAGATTTGGGGGGGGCACTGAAGCTTTCTTT	CASSINRFGGGTEAFF
TRBV11-2	NA	medium-sized	TRBJ1-4	TGTGCCAGCAGCTTAGGGGTAGGAAAACTGTTTTTT	CASSLGVGKLFF
TRBV7-2	TRBD1	NA	TRBJ2-7	TGTGCCAGCAGCCGAGGACAGGGGGCGGTGTACGAGCAGTACTTC	CASSRGQGAVYEQYF
TRBV5-5	NA	NA	TRBJ2-7	TGTGCCAGCAGCTTATTTTTTGGGGACGACTACGAGCAGTACTTC	CASSLFFGDDYEQYF
TRBV2	NA	medium-sized	TRBJ1-1	TGTGCCAGCAGTGAAGGCCAGAGGGACACTGAAGCTTTCTTT	CASSEGQRDTEAFF
TRBV6-2/TRBV6-3	NA	few	TRBJ2-1	TGTGCCAGCAGTTACGGCTCTAGCATCGACAATGAGCAGTTCTTC	CASSYGSSIDNEQFF
TRBV5-1	NA	medium-sized	TRBJ1-2	TGCGCCAGCAGCTCACAGGTGGACTATGGCTACACCTTC	CASSSQVDYGYTF
TRBV28	TRBD1	NA	TRBJ2-2	TGTGCCAGCAGTTTTTTATCTCCGGCAGGGGGCTTAGAGGAGGACACCGGGGAGCTGTTTTTT	CASSFLSPAGGLEEDTGELFF
TRBV9	NA	many	TRBJ2-2	TGTGCCAGCAGCGTAGGTGTCACCGGGGAGCTGTTTTTT	CASSVGVTGELFF
TRBV28	NA	many	TRBJ1-6	TGTGCCAGCACACGACAGAGCGATAATTCACCCCTCCACTTT	CASTRQSDNSPLHF
TRBV30	NA	NA	TRBJ2-7	TGTGCCTGGAGTGGTAGTATGAGGGGCGAGCAGTACTTC	CAWSGSMRGEQYF
TRBV3-1	NA	many	TRBJ2-2	TGTGCCAGCAGCCTTAGGGGCGGGGAGCTGTTTTTT	CASSLRGGELFF
TRBV5-1	NA	many	TRBJ1-1	TGCGCCAGCAGCACTCAGCCTATGAACACTGAAGCTTTCTTT	CASSTQPMNTEAFF
TRBV6-2/TRBV6-3	TRBD2	many	TRBJ2-5	TGTGCCAGCAATCCCCTAGCGGGGTACCAAGAGACCCAGTACTTC	CASNPLAGYQETQYF
TRBV4-1	NA	NA	TRBJ2-3	TGCGCCAGCAGCCAAGTGGGGGCAGATACGCAGTATTTT	CASSQVGADTQYF
TRBV7-9	NA	many	TRBJ2-3	TGTGCCAGCAGCTTAGGAAGGACCACAGATACGCAGTATTTT	CASSLGRTTDTQYF
TRBV24-1	NA	many	TRBJ2-2	TGTGCCACCAGTGGGCGAGGGGGGAACACCGGGGAGCTGTTTTTT	CATSGRGGNTGELFF
TRBV12-3/TRBV12-4	TRBD1	few	TRBJ1-1	TGTGCCAGCAGTCCGGGGACAGGGGCAATGAACACTGAAGCTTTCTTT	CASSPGTGAMNTEAFF
TRBV9	NA	many	TRBJ1-3	TGTGCCAGCAGCCCACATCTTTCTGAAAACACCATATATTTT	CASSPHLSENTIYF
TRBV27	TRBD2	few	TRBJ2-5	TGTGCCAGCAGTTTAAACGGCGGGAGCTGGGAGACCCAGTACTTC	CASSLNGGSWETQYF
TRBV5-1	NA	many	TRBJ1-3	TGCGCCAGCAGCTTGGGCGGTCCTGGGACAGGAAACACCATATATTTT	CASSLGGPGTGNTIYF
TRBV7-9	TRBD1	many	TRBJ2-7	TGTGCCAGCAGCCCCGGGACAGTTTACGAGCAGTACTTC	CASSPGTVYEQYF
TRBV6-5	TRBD1	few	TRBJ1-2	TGTGCCAGCAGTTACTCGACAGGGAGGGACTATGGCTACACCTTC	CASSYSTGRDYGYTF
TRBV11-2	TRBD2	NA	TRBJ2-3	TGTGCCAGCGGCTTTCGAGCGGGGAGGAAACGCACAGATACGCAGTATTTT	CASGFRAGRKRTDTQYF
TRBV9	TRBD1	NA	TRBJ2-7	TGTGCCAGCAGCGTAAGGGGACAGGGTTACGAGCAGTACTTC	CASSVRGQGYEQYF
TRBV28	NA	medium-sized	TRBJ2-1	TGTGCCAGCAGTGGGCAGTTCTTC	CASSGQFF
TRBV6-1	NA	medium-sized	TRBJ1-5	TGTGCCAGCAGAACCGCCGGCCCGGGCAATCAGCCCCAGCATTTT	CASRTAGPGNQPQHF
TRBV20-1	NA	NA	TRBJ2-7	TGCAGTGCTAGAGAAGGCGGCATCTACGAGCAGTACTTC	CSAREGGIYEQYF
TRBV6-1	NA	NA	TRBJ2-5	TGTGCCAGAAGTTCCAGGGCCCCTACTCAAGAGACCCAGTACTTC	CARSSRAPTQETQYF
TRBV6-6	NA	few	TRBJ1-2	TGCGCCAGCAGTTACCACGGACAGTGGGCCATCCGGGGCTACACCTTC	CASSYHGQWAIRGYTF
TRBV6-4	NA	NA	TRBJ2-2	TGTGCCAGCGGGATGGAAGTCGGGGAGCTGTTTTTT	CASGMEVGELFF
TRBV20-1	TRBD1	NA	TRBJ2-7	TGCATCACAGGGACAGGGGTGCAACAGTACTTC	CITGTGVQQYF
TRBV3-1	NA	many	TRBJ1-3	TGTGCCAGCAGCCGGGGAGCAGGAAACACCATATATTTT	CASSRGAGNTIYF
TRBV20-1	NA	NA	TRBJ2-5	TGCAGTGCTAGACCCTTTTTGGTGGGGGTGCAAGAGACCCAGTACTTC	CSARPFLVGVQETQYF
TRBV5-1	TRBD2	NA	TRBJ2-7	TGCGCCAGCAGCCCGGGACTAGCGGGGGCCGAGCAGTACTTC	CASSPGLAGAEQYF
TRBV18	NA	many	TRBJ2-7	TGTGCCAGCTCACCGCGAGGCAGCTCCTACGAGCAGTACTTC	CASSPRGSSYEQYF
TRBV28	NA	many	TRBJ2-3	TGTGCCAGCAGTTCCTGGACAATTAGCACAGATACGCAGTATTTT	CASSSWTISTDTQYF
TRBV4-3	NA	many	TRBJ1-4	TGCGCCAGCAGCCAAGAGGGGACCTCTGGAGGGTCGGGTTCCGGTGAAAAACTGTTTTTT	CASSQEGTSGGSGSGEKLFF
TRBV9	NA	NA	TRBJ2-1	TGTGCCAGCAGCGTTTTAGGGGGGGTACCCTACAATGAGAAGTTCTTC	CASSVLGGVPYNEKFF
TRBV20-1	NA	few	TRBJ2-5	TGCAGTGGCTCCCAACAGGTTGGAGAGACCCAGTACTTC	CSGSQQVGETQYF
TRBV6-2/TRBV6-3	NA	few	TRBJ2-1	TGTGCCAGCAGTTACCTGGGCAATGAGCAGTTCTTC	CASSYLGNEQFF